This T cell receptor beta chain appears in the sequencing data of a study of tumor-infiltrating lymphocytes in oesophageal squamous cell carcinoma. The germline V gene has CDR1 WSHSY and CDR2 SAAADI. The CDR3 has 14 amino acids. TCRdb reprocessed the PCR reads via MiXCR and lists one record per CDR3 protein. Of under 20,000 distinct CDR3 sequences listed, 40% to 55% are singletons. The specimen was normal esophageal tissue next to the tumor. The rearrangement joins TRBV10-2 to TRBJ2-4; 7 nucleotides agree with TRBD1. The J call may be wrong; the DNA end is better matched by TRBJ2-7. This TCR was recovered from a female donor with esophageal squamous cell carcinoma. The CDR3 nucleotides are TGCGCCAGCAGTGAGACGAGCCGGGACAGCGAGCAGTACTTC. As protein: CASSETSRDSEQYF.